The 30 T cell receptor beta chains in this list originate from one sample, sequenced in a study of response to subunit inactivated influenza vaccine. TCRdb fed the RT-PCR reads into MiXCR, producing one record per CDR3 protein. The data contain roughly 700,000 distinct CDR3 sequences, 15% to 18% of them singletons. Sequenced material: PBMCs from blood, taken roughly 13 days after vaccination. The receptor set was obtained from a man between 50 and 59 years old who received an inactivated influenza vaccine.

This clonotype was counted a few times. V is TRBV7-6 and J is TRBJ2-3; the D is unclear. With 1 base removed from V and 4 bases from J, the gap between germline ends came to 15 bases. CDR3 size: 16 residues. In germline, CDR1 is SGHVS, CDR2 FNYEAQ. CDR3 DNA: TGTGCCAGCAGCTTAGAGGCGGCTAACCGGGCAGATACGCAGTATTTT. Translation gives CASSLEAANRADTQYF.

The chain couples TRBV19 to TRBJ2-3; D is possibly TRBD1 (6 bases). CDR1 and CDR2 (germline): LNHDA, SQIVND (reference sequence). V lost 6 bases, J lost 3 bases, and 16 bases lay in between. This CDR3 is built from 15 residues. CDR3 protein: CASRKLDRVTDTQYF. CDR3 nucleotides: TGTGCCAGTAGAAAACTGGACAGAGTTACAGATACGCAGTATTTT.

The chain combines TRBV12-3 or TRBV12-4 with TRBJ1-1; D call uncertain. Trimming pared 6 bases from V and 1 base from J, leaving 15 bases between. This CDR3 contains 15 residues. This CDR3 is CASSWAATSNTEAFF. CDR3 coding DNA: TGTGCCAGCAGCTGGGCAGCGACATCGAACACTGAAGCTTTCTTT.

This chain joins TRBV4-2 and TRBJ2-2, with 7 bases matching TRBD2. Germline V gene lookup returns CDR1 LGHNA and CDR2 YNFKEQ. The length of the CDR3 is 17 residues. V shed 1 base and J 4 bases; nucleotides not matched to a gene: 9. This chain's CDR3 is CASSQGVAGGGTGELFF. In DNA, the CDR3 is TGTGCCAGCAGCCAAGGGGTAGCGGGTGGGGGCACCGGGGAGCTGTTTTTT.

In this sample, this clonotype turned up many times. V and J are TRBV12-3 or TRBV12-4 and TRBJ2-3; D perhaps matches TRBD2 (6 bases). Trimming left V 6 bases short and J 2 bases short, with 18 bases between. The CDR3 runs 16 residues. The CDR3 loop reads CASRVFGGTSTDTQYF. The CDR3 coding sequence is TGTGCCAGCAGGGTCTTCGGGGGTACCTCCACAGATACGCAGTATTTT.

The gene calls are TRBV5-1 and TRBJ2-7; D uncertain. The CDR3 covers 12 residues. Looked up from germline, CDR1 is SGHRS and CDR2 is YFSETQ. Trimming removed 1 base from V and 11 bases from J, with 13 bases in between. CDR3 bases: TGCGCCAGCAGCTTGAACGGCCAACATGAGTACTTC. Residues: CASSLNGQHEYF.

This clonotype was counted a few times. The rearrangement uses TRBV9 and TRBJ2-1, with 10 bases aligning to TRBD2. The germline V gene has CDR1 SGDLS and CDR2 YYNGEE. V shed 0 bases, J shed 10 bases, and the junction held 10 bases outside the gene matches. The CDR3 loop spans 16 amino acids. For the CDR3, the DNA is TGTGCCAGCAGCGTAGGAAGCGGGAGGGCCTGGGAGGAGCAGTTCTTC. This codes for CASSVGSGRAWEEQFF.

The sample holds many counts of this clonotype. The chain links TRBV7-9 to TRBJ2-5; 7 nucleotides line up with TRBD2. From germline, CDR1 is SEHNR and CDR2 FQNEAQ (reference sequence). This CDR3 comprises 13 residues. J was trimmed by 3 bases and V by 5 bases; bases with no gene match: 3. DNA for the CDR3: TGTGCCAGCAGCCCACTAGCGAAAGAGACCCAGTACTTC. It specifies CASSPLAKETQYF.

V usage is TRBV11-1 and J usage is TRBJ2-7, with D unclear. The V end was cut by 5 bases, the J end by 1 base, with 9 bases between. Germline lookup yields CDR1 SGHAT and CDR2 FQDESV (reference sequence). The CDR3 extends over 13 amino acids. The CDR3 reads CASSPIRSYEQYF. The CDR3 bases are TGTGCCAGCAGCCCGATCCGATCCTACGAGCAGTACTTC.

This clonotype was observed at least ten times. V and J are TRBV9 and TRBJ2-3; TRBD1 might be the D (6 bases). V gave up 4 bases and J gave up 2 bases, with 11 bases separating them. Germline values: CDR1 SGDLS, CDR2 YYNGEE. The CDR3 extends over 14 amino acids. CDR3 coding DNA: TGTGCCAGCAGCCCGAGGGACACCACAGATACGCAGTATTTT. As protein: CASSPRDTTDTQYF.

This clonotype has at least ten counts. This chain joins TRBV25-1 and TRBJ2-1; D might be TRBD2 (6 bases). Germline V lookup: CDR1 MGHDK, CDR2 SYGVNS. Trimming cost V 0 bases and J 6 bases, with 12 bases left between them. The CDR3 is made up of 15 amino acids. CDR3 region: CASSEYGTPFNEQFF. The CDR3 DNA sequence: TGTGCCAGCAGTGAATATGGGACTCCCTTCAATGAGCAGTTCTTC.

Only a few counts were recorded for this clonotype. The rearrangement links TRBV3-1 to TRBJ2-1; D unclear. The CDR3 loop spans 13 amino acids. In germline, CDR1 is LGHDT, CDR2 YNNKEL (reference sequence). Trimming cost V 1 base and J 7 bases, with 8 bases left between them. This CDR3 is CASSQVVENEQFF. The CDR3 nucleotides read TGTGCCAGCAGCCAAGTTGTGGAAAATGAGCAGTTCTTC.

This clonotype turned up a few times. The rearrangement uses TRBV11-2 and TRBJ2-2; possibly TRBD1 for D (5 bases). CDR3 length: 18 amino acids. V was shortened by 5 bases and J by 0 bases, with 19 bases between the two germline ends. CDR1 and CDR2 from the germline V gene are SGHAT and FQNNGV. The CDR3 spells CASSRARQGSSNTGELFF. The CDR3 DNA follows: TGTGCCAGCAGCCGCGCTCGTCAGGGTTCCTCGAACACCGGGGAGCTGTTTTTT.

The CDR3 protein is CASTATANTGELFF. For the CDR3, the DNA is TGTGCCAGCACCGCCACAGCGAACACCGGGGAGCTGTTTTTT. V and J are TRBV12-3 or TRBV12-4 and TRBJ2-2; D call uncertain. The CDR3 is 14 residues long. V shed 7 bases and J shed 0 bases, with 9 bases lying between them.

This chain links TRBV20-1 with TRBJ2-7, with D maybe TRBD2 (6 bases). Germline V CDR1 and CDR2: DFQATT, SNEGSKA (reference sequence). Trimming removed 2 bases at V and 2 bases at J, with 19 bases between. CDR3 length: 16 amino acids. CDR3 DNA: TGCAGTGCTAGAAGAGGGGTTGGCGGGACGACCTACGAGCAGTACTTC. Residues: CSARRGVGGTTYEQYF.

This clonotype was recorded a few times. The chain uses TRBV9 and TRBJ2-7; TRBD1 matches 9 bases. V was pared by 2 bases and J by 4 bases, with 7 bases of the junction left unmatched. This CDR3 region has 15 residues. Germline V gene lookup returns CDR1 SGDLS and CDR2 YYNGEE. CDR3 residues: CASSVDRGGLYEQYF. In DNA form, the CDR3 reads TGTGCCAGCAGCGTCGACAGGGGGGGCCTATACGAGCAGTACTTC.

This clonotype was picked up a small number of times. This chain connects TRBV20-1 to TRBJ1-5; D is ambiguous. The CDR3 contains 14 residues. Per the germline V gene, CDR1 is DFQATT and CDR2 is SNEGSKA (reference sequence). The germline V and J ends were trimmed by 0 bases and 2 bases, with 8 bases remaining between them. The CDR3 region is CSARDARGNQPQHF. The CDR3 DNA sequence: TGCAGTGCTAGAGATGCCCGCGGCAATCAGCCCCAGCATTTT.

A few counts support this clonotype. V and J are TRBV20-1 and TRBJ2-7; 14 nucleotides match TRBD2. The CDR3 totals 15 residues. The V gene end was trimmed by 3 bases and the J gene end by 7 bases; junction bases not matched to a gene: 8. The V gene's germline CDR1 is DFQATT and CDR2 SNEGSKA (reference sequence). Here the CDR3 DNA reads TGCAGTGCTAGGCCCGGGACTAGCGGGAGAGGGGAGCAGTACTTC. Protein: CSARPGTSGRGEQYF.

This clonotype was found a few times. This chain uses TRBV11-2 with TRBJ2-1, with D hard to call. Trimming removed 3 bases from V and 0 bases from J, with 12 bases in between. Looked up from germline, CDR1 is SGHAT and CDR2 is FQNNGV. This CDR3 is 16 amino acids long. In DNA form, the CDR3 reads TGTGCCAGCAGCTTCACTTTCTCGAGCTCCTACAATGAGCAGTTCTTC. Its protein is CASSFTFSSSYNEQFF.

This clonotype was found a few times. V usage is TRBV20-1 and J usage is TRBJ2-5, with 12 bases identical to TRBD2. This CDR3 spans 15 amino acids. CDR1 and CDR2 from the germline V gene are DFQATT and SNEGSKA (reference sequence). V gave up 5 bases and J gave up 2 bases; unmatched junction bases: 6. The DNA of the CDR3 is TGCAGTGCTCCACCGACTAGCGGGAGTCAAGAGACCCAGTACTTC. Translation gives CSAPPTSGSQETQYF.

This clonotype appeared a few times. The rearrangement links TRBV6-1 to TRBJ1-5, with 8 nucleotides matching TRBD1. The CDR3 sequence is 13 residues long. Germline CDR1 and CDR2: MNHNS and SASEGT. With V trimmed by 6 bases and J by 5 bases, 3 bases remained unmatched. CDR3: CASRKTGDQPQHF. In DNA form, the CDR3 reads TGTGCCAGCAGAAAGACAGGGGATCAGCCCCAGCATTTT.

In this sample, this clonotype turned up a few times. The chain employs TRBV5-6 and TRBJ2-3; D might be TRBD1 (6 bases). V lost 0 bases to trimming and J lost 3 bases, with 11 bases between them. This CDR3 spans 15 amino acids. CDR1 is SGHDT and CDR2 is YYEEEE in the germline V gene. Here the CDR3 reads CASSLGLGQTDTQYF. The CDR3 coding sequence is TGTGCCAGCAGCTTGGGTTTGGGACAAACAGATACGCAGTATTTT.

This chain uses TRBV2 with TRBJ1-5, with 11 bases fitting TRBD1. CDR3 length: 15 amino acids. Germline CDR1 is SNHLY and CDR2 is FYNNEI. Trimming at V came to 6 bases and at J to 6 bases, leaving 7 bases not matched to a gene. The CDR3 here is CASRPGTGGSQPQHF. The CDR3 DNA is TGTGCCAGCAGACCCGGGACAGGGGGAAGTCAGCCCCAGCATTTT.

The V and J genes are TRBV6-2 or TRBV6-3 and TRBJ2-4; the D is unclear. CDR1 is MNHEY and CDR2 is SVGEGT in the germline V gene. This CDR3 spans 14 amino acids. V was cut by 4 bases and J by 0 bases, with 7 bases left in between. The CDR3 region is CASSSSIAKNIQYF. The CDR3 nucleotides are TGTGCCAGCAGTTCCTCCATAGCCAAAAACATTCAGTACTTC.

This clonotype was counted only a few times. The rearrangement links TRBV20-1 to TRBJ2-3; TRBD1 matches at 7 bases. The length of the CDR3 is 16 residues. The trim removed 7 bases at V and 8 bases at J, leaving 21 bases unmatched. Germline assignment: CDR1 DFQATT and CDR2 SNEGSKA (reference sequence). CDR3 nucleotides: TGCAGTGTTTATCCTGAGACAGGGAAAGACGGAGGTACGCAGTATTTT. This codes for CSVYPETGKDGGTQYF.

This clonotype was picked up one time. The CDR3 protein is CSVDDRAWDNEQFF. CDR3 nucleotide sequence: TGCAGCGTTGACGACAGGGCGTGGGACAATGAGCAGTTCTTC. V and J are TRBV29-1 and TRBJ2-1; TRBD1 agrees at 7 bases. V lost 3 bases to trimming and J lost 5 bases; unmatched junction nucleotides: 7. CDR3 length equals 14 residues. Germline V CDR1 and CDR2: SQVTM, ANQGSEA.

DNA for the CDR3: TGTGCCTGGAGCCTCGAGACCAAGCAGTACTTC. This encodes CAWSLETKQYF. The chain couples TRBV30 to TRBJ2-7; D remains unclear. Looked up from germline, CDR1 is GTSNPN and CDR2 is SVGIG (reference sequence). The V end was cut by 3 bases, the J end by 8 bases, with 11 bases between. CDR3 length equals 11 residues.

J is TRBJ2-7 and V is TRBV30; possibly TRBD2 for D (6 bases). CDR1 and CDR2 (germline): GTSNPN, SVGIG (reference sequence). V was trimmed by 3 bases and J by 0 bases, leaving 12 bases between them. The CDR3 extends over 14 amino acids. In DNA, the CDR3 is TGTGCCTGGAGAGTGCGGGGTTCCTCCTACGAGCAGTACTTC. It yields the protein CAWRVRGSSYEQYF.

This clonotype came up a few times. The chain employs TRBV12-3 or TRBV12-4 and TRBJ2-6; D is perhaps TRBD1 or TRBD2 (5 bases each). The CDR3 is 12 amino acids. The CDR3 sequence is CATGPGANVLTF. Here the CDR3 DNA reads TGTGCGACGGGGCCTGGGGCCAACGTCCTGACTTTC.

This clonotype was observed a handful of times. This chain uses TRBV9 with TRBJ2-7; 7 nucleotides align to TRBD1. V gave up 3 bases and J gave up 0 bases; unmatched junction bases: 6. This CDR3 comprises 15 residues. Germline V gene data show CDR1 as SGDLS and CDR2 as YYNGEE. The CDR3 sequence: CASSARDSYSYEQYF. The CDR3 DNA reads as TGTGCCAGCAGCGCCCGGGACAGTTACTCCTACGAGCAGTACTTC.